The next 30 T cell receptor beta chains were all read from a single sample in a study of preoperative IRX-2 immunotherapy in early breast cancer. TCRdb's table, derived via immunoSEQ multiplex PCR, lists solely in-frame clones and lacks some. Among 90,000 to 100,000 clones listed, more than 80% were seen once. Treatment reported: preoperative locoregional IRX-2 cytokine immunotherapy. This specimen consisted of tumor tissue, obtained after IRX-2 immunotherapy. All receptors derive from a human donor with breast cancer.

The chain combines TRBV6-8 with TRBJ1-4; unclear D gene. The V gene lost 0 bases and the J gene lost 5 bases, with 7 bases spanning the gap. The CDR3 has 14 residues. Germline V gene sequence: CDR1 MNHGY, CDR2 SAAAGT. CDR3 sequence reads: CASSYSGGNEKLFF. CDR3 bases: TGTGCCAGCAGTTACTCGGGTGGGAATGAAAAACTGTTTTTT.

This chain uses TRBV29-1 with TRBJ1-1; D is possibly TRBD1 (5 bases). The CDR3 totals 13 residues. In germline, CDR1 is SQVTM, CDR2 ANQGSEA. Trimming shortened V by 7 bases and J by 0 bases, and 12 bases separated the two germline ends. DNA for the CDR3: TGCAGCGCGGGGGACGGAGTGAACACTGAAGCTTTCTTT. This gives the protein CSAGDGVNTEAFF.

The chain joins TRBV6-8 to TRBJ2-3; D is ambiguous. V was trimmed by 2 bases and J by 1 base, leaving 4 bases between them. CDR1 is MNHGY, CDR2 SAAAGT, per germline. CDR3 size: 13 residues. CDR3 DNA sequence: TGTGCCAGCAGTTACCCGGGCACAGATACGCAGTATTTT. Its translation: CASSYPGTDTQYF.

The chain combines TRBV19 with TRBJ2-1; TRBD2 matches at 10 bases. Germline trimming cut 6 bases from V and 2 bases from J; bases unmatched to any gene: 7. Germline lookup yields CDR1 LNHDA and CDR2 SQIVND (reference sequence). This CDR3 has 16 residues. The CDR3 DNA sequence: TGTGCCAGTAGCGACCTAGCGGGAGACGCCTACAATGAGCAGTTCTTC. Translated, it gives CASSDLAGDAYNEQFF.

The V and J genes are TRBV28 and TRBJ1-1; D remains ambiguous. Between the trimmed V and J ends, which lost 6 bases and 7 bases, there was a span of 12 bases. The CDR3 covers 12 residues. Germline CDR1 is MDHEN and CDR2 is SYDVKM. The CDR3 is CASSVGLVEAFF. Written as DNA, the CDR3 is TGTGCCAGCAGCGTAGGTCTTGTTGAAGCTTTCTTT.

This chain connects TRBV28 to TRBJ2-1, with D possibly being TRBD2 (6 bases). Trimming pared 5 bases from V and 6 bases from J, leaving 14 bases between. In germline, CDR1 is MDHEN, CDR2 SYDVKM. The CDR3 spans 14 residues. CDR3: CASSDAGTFNEQFF. The CDR3, as DNA: TGTGCCAGCAGTGATGCGGGAACCTTCAATGAGCAGTTCTTC.

The chain employs TRBV6-8 and TRBJ2-1, with TRBD2 matching 14 bases. Germline assignment: CDR1 MNHGY and CDR2 SAAAGT. Trimming at V came to 6 bases and at J to 7 bases, leaving 2 bases not matched to a gene. This CDR3 has 14 amino acids. The CDR3 region has the DNA TGTGCCAGCAGGGGACTAGCGGGGGTTAATGAGCAGTTCTTC. It encodes CASRGLAGVNEQFF.

The V call is TRBV5-1, the J call TRBJ2-7; D is possibly TRBD1 (5 bases). In germline, CDR1 is SGHRS, CDR2 YFSETQ. The CDR3 length is 14 residues. V was clipped by 4 bases and J by 6 bases, with 17 bases between them. This CDR3 reads CASSQDSTGREQYF. The CDR3 DNA reads TGCGCCAGCAGCCAAGACAGTACGGGCCGCGAGCAGTACTTC.

The J gene is TRBJ2-2, the V gene TRBV1; the table's D call, TRBD2, has no DNA check behind it. TRBV1 is shown as a pseudogene. This CDR3 comprises 14 residues. For the CDR3, the DNA is TGCGCCAGCAGCCAAGATTGGAGTCCCGGGGAGCTGTTTTTT. Translated: CASSQDWSPGELFF.

The chain recombines TRBV14 with TRBJ1-2, with TRBD1 as a possible D gene (5 bases). This CDR3 contains 15 residues. Between the trimmed V and J ends, which lost 3 bases and 2 bases, there was a span of 13 bases. Germline CDR1 SGHDN, CDR2 FVKESK. CDR3 in amino acids: CASSQRGLRNYGYTF. CDR3 sequence (DNA): TGTGCCAGCAGCCAGAGGGGTTTGAGGAACTATGGCTACACCTTC. Full variable domain (remainder filled in from reference TRBV14 and TRBJ1-2): EAGVTQFPSHSVIEKGQTVTLRCDPISGHDNLYWYRRVMGKEIKFLLHFVKESKQDESGMPNNRFLAERTGGTYSTLKVQPAELEDSGVYFCASSQRGLRNYGYTFGSGTRLTVV.

The chain has TRBV5-1 and TRBJ2-7; D is unresolved. V gave up 4 bases and J gave up 0 bases, with 11 bases separating them. This CDR3 is built from 14 residues. CDR1 is SGHRS and CDR2 is YFSETQ in the germline V gene. The CDR3 nucleotides read TGCGCCAGCAGCCAGGTCACATCCTCCTACGAGCAGTACTTC. Amino acids: CASSQVTSSYEQYF.

The V call is TRBV19, the J call TRBJ1-5; no clear D. Germline V CDR1 and CDR2: LNHDA, SQIVND (reference sequence). V lost 6 bases, J lost 9 bases, and 12 bases lay in between. The CDR3 sequence is 12 residues long. This CDR3 reads CASSPTSGPQHF. The DNA for the CDR3 is TGTGCCAGTAGCCCCACCTCGGGGCCCCAGCATTTT.

The chain carries TRBV29-1 and TRBJ2-5, with D perhaps assigned TRBD1 or TRBD2 (6 bases each). Trimming left V 6 bases short and J 3 bases short, with 17 bases between. Germline V gene data show CDR1 as SQVTM and CDR2 as ANQGSEA. This CDR3 is built from 14 residues. CDR3 bases: TGCAGCGTGCCACTAGCCGGGACAAAAGAGACCCAGTACTTC. Protein product: CSVPLAGTKETQYF.

The chain combines TRBV6-8 with TRBJ2-1, with TRBD1 matching over 8 bases. The CDR3 length is 14 residues. V lost 10 bases to trimming and J lost 6 bases; unmatched junction nucleotides: 11. Germline-derived CDR1 and CDR2 are MNHGY and SAAAGT. The CDR3 protein is CAISPGQGGNEQFF. CDR3 DNA: TGTGCCATCAGCCCTGGACAGGGTGGCAATGAGCAGTTCTTC.

This chain uses TRBV5-1 with TRBJ2-3; no clear D gene. Per the germline V gene, CDR1 is SGHRS and CDR2 is YFSETQ. The CDR3 has 14 residues. Between the trimmed V and J ends, which lost 6 bases and 2 bases, there was a span of 13 bases. The CDR3 coding sequence is TGCGCCAGCAATCCCCAACCCACCACAGATACGCAGTATTTT. It specifies CASNPQPTTDTQYF.

In its sample, this clone was seen a few times. This chain connects TRBV12-5 to TRBJ1-1, with TRBD1 identical over 10 bases. There are 15 residues in the CDR3. The germline CDR1 and CDR2 sequences are LGHNT and FRNRAP. The V gene end was trimmed by 4 bases and the J gene end by 1 base; junction bases not matched to a gene: 3. The CDR3 nucleotides read TGTGCTAGTGGTTCCAGACAGGGGGCGAACACTGAAGCTTTCTTT. It yields the protein CASGSRQGANTEAFF.

The chain is built from TRBV29-1 and TRBJ2-5; TRBD2 might be the D (5 bases). V dropped 8 bases and J dropped 4 bases, with 20 bases sitting between them. From germline, CDR1 is SQVTM and CDR2 ANQGSEA. The CDR3 has 14 amino acids. CDR3 bases: TGCAGCACTGAATTGACTAATTCACGAGAGACCCAGTACTTC. The encoded protein is CSTELTNSRETQYF.

The J gene is TRBJ2-4, the V gene TRBV10-2; TRBD1 might be the D (5 bases). V dropped 0 bases and J dropped 2 bases, with 20 bases sitting between them. This CDR3 spans 19 amino acids. CDR1 WSHSY and CDR2 SAAADI come from the germline V gene. CDR3 protein: CASSESFLMISGSKNIQYF. CDR3 nucleotide sequence: TGCGCCAGCAGTGAGTCGTTTTTGATGATTTCAGGGTCCAAAAACATTCAGTACTTC.

The DNA for the CDR3 is TGTGCCTGGAGTGCAGGGTCAGGCGAGACCCAGTACTTC. Residues: CAWSAGSGETQYF. The chain is built from TRBV30 and TRBJ2-5; possible D gene TRBD1, 5 bases. This CDR3 is 13 amino acids long. Trimming took 1 base from V and 5 from J, leaving 11 bases between them. The germline V gene encodes CDR1 GTSNPN and CDR2 SVGIG (reference sequence).

The V call is TRBV28, the J call TRBJ1-2; tentative D call: TRBD1 (6 bases). V was trimmed by 6 bases and J by 4 bases, leaving 21 bases between them. Germline-derived CDR1 and CDR2 are MDHEN and SYDVKM. This CDR3 spans 16 amino acids. The CDR3 coding sequence is TGTGCCAGCAGACTAGCCGGGGGCGCAGGTAGCTATGGCTACACCTTC. This translates into CASRLAGGAGSYGYTF.

This rearrangement joins TRBV6-4 to TRBJ2-2; D may be TRBD2 (5 bases). There are 15 residues in the CDR3. Germline CDR1 MRHNA, CDR2 SNTAGT. V was pared by 7 bases and J by 0 bases, with 12 bases between. The DNA of the CDR3 is TGTGCCAGCACTTACGGAGGCGCGAACACCGGGGAGCTGTTTTTT. It codes for CASTYGGANTGELFF.

The chain recombines TRBV19 with TRBJ2-6; 7 nucleotides match TRBD1. This CDR3 comprises 14 residues. Germline-derived CDR1 and CDR2 are LNHDA and SQIVND (reference sequence). The ends lost 6 bases at V and 2 bases at J; junction bases unmatched: 1. DNA of the CDR3: TGTGCCAGTAGAGACAGGGCTGGGGCCAACGTCCTGACTTTC. This codes for CASRDRAGANVLTF. The full variable domain, rest sourced from reference TRBV19 and TRBJ2-6, is DGGITQSPKYLFRKEGQNVTLSCEQNLNHDAMYWYRQDPGQGLRLIYYSQIVNDFQKGDIAEGYSVSREKKESFPLTVTSAQKNPTAFYLCASRDRAGANVLTFGAGSRLTVL.

V and J are TRBV19 and TRBJ1-1; 7 nucleotides align to TRBD1. With V trimmed by 5 bases and J by 3 bases, 6 bases remained unmatched. CDR3 length: 14 residues. Germline CDR1 and CDR2: LNHDA and SQIVND (reference sequence). The CDR3 region is CASSFQGGYTEAFF. The CDR3 bases are TGTGCCAGTAGTTTCCAGGGGGGATACACTGAAGCTTTCTTT.

The chain carries TRBV10-2 and TRBJ1-2, with D unclear. CDR1 and CDR2 from the germline V gene are WSHSY and SAAADI. Trimming shortened V by 8 bases and J by 0 bases, and 16 bases separated the two germline ends. CDR3 length: 15 residues. In nucleotides, the CDR3 is TGCGCCAGCTCGAACGCCCCCCGGACTAACTATGGCTACACCTTC. Translated: CASSNAPRTNYGYTF.

In its sample, this clone was seen a few times. The genes are TRBV6-8 and TRBJ2-2; D unresolved. Germline lookup yields CDR1 MNHGY and CDR2 SAAAGT. This CDR3 has 14 amino acids. V dropped 6 bases and J dropped 1 base, with 9 bases sitting between them. CDR3 region: CASSHIGNTGELFF. The CDR3 DNA is TGTGCCAGCAGCCACATCGGGAACACCGGGGAGCTGTTTTTT.

The chain has TRBV28 and TRBJ1-5, with D unresolved. Germline V CDR1 and CDR2: MDHEN, SYDVKM. The CDR3 runs 12 residues. With 6 bases removed from V and 5 bases from J, the gap between germline ends came to 8 bases. The CDR3 bases are TGTGCCAGCAGGAATACCGATCAGCCCCAGCATTTT. This codes for CASRNTDQPQHF.

The chain joins TRBV6-8 to TRBJ1-5; D uncertain. The CDR3 loop spans 15 amino acids. In germline, CDR1 is MNHGY, CDR2 SAAAGT. The V end lost 2 bases, the J end lost 1 base, and 9 bases lay between the germline ends. The CDR3 nucleotides read TGTGCCAGCAGTTACCGCTCCAAGAGCAATCAGCCCCAGCATTTT. As protein: CASSYRSKSNQPQHF.

The CDR3 here is CASSLAFGQGGYEQYF. For the CDR3, the DNA is TGCGCCAGCAGCTTGGCCTTTGGACAGGGTGGATACGAGCAGTACTTC. The chain carries TRBV5-1 and TRBJ2-7; 8 bases align to TRBD1. CDR1 and CDR2 (germline): SGHRS, YFSETQ. CDR3 length: 16 residues. The V segment lost 0 bases and the J segment 4 bases; nucleotides outside the gene matches: 9.

This sequence joins TRBV5-1 and TRBJ1-4; D is unresolved. The ends were cut back, 6 bases at V and 2 bases at J, with 11 bases in the middle. CDR3 length: 14 residues. Germline V lookup: CDR1 SGHRS, CDR2 YFSETQ. This chain's CDR3 is CASKEVGTNEKLFF. The CDR3 coding sequence is TGCGCCAGCAAAGAGGTGGGCACTAATGAAAAACTGTTTTTT.

This chain joins TRBV28 and TRBJ1-2; 8 nucleotides match TRBD1. The CDR3 spans 12 residues. The J segment lost 8 bases and the V segment lost 5 bases, leaving 4 bases of the junction unmatched. The germline V gene encodes CDR1 MDHEN and CDR2 SYDVKM. CDR3 residues: CASSGQGYGYTF. CDR3 coding DNA: TGTGCCAGCAGTGGACAGGGCTACGGCTACACCTTC.